This TCR beta chain appears in the sequencing data of a study of blood T cell repertoires in COVID-19 (TCRdb year 2020). A note on the overall study: The collaborator samples originated in the United States, Italy and Spain and spanned the acute and convalescent phases of COVID-19. The repertoires were released in a freely available public database meant as a resource for research on the immune response to SARS-CoV-2. The samples were drawn from the first 160 participants of the ongoing ImmuneRACE study and from 1,254 subjects provided by 6 global collaborators. Deeply sampled blood TCRbeta repertoires from subjects exposed to, actively infected with, or recovered from COVID-19 were included in the dataset. Where HLA class I and class II types were available, the types were taken from metadata supplied by the sample provider, not from assay-based typing. The material from the prospective study consisted of cDNA or gDNA derived from T cells, B-cell-depleted T cells, or PBMCs. Nearly every sample came with metadata listing a de-identified subject ID, COVID-19 status, age in years and sex.

A remark on this clone: Which antigen it targets is not known. Per-base quality was not reported, and no clone a single base away is much larger than it.

Collaborating institutions collected whole blood in K2EDTA tubes following their own protocols. For TCRbeta analysis, collaborators shipped samples in one of three forms: frozen whole blood, isolated PBMCs, or DNA extracted from either of those sample types. What the research found in general, with its limitations: The amount of clinical and demographic metadata varied by source and participant and was provided uncurated.

TCRbeta CDR3 regions were amplified from genomic DNA by means of the immunoSEQ Assay, a bias-controlled multiplex PCR. In the authors' own workflow: The number of nucleated cells in each sample was estimated by amplification of reference gene primers within the assay. To quantify the absolute abundance of each unique TCRbeta CDR3 rearrangement, sequence reads were collapsed and filtered. Productive Simpson clonality was computed per sample as the square root of Simpson's diversity index over productive rearrangements. This is the immuneACCESS table as TCRdb keeps it, with only in-frame sequences that have V and J called. A part of the clones is gone; compared with another copy, unresolved V genes explain less than half, and the rest is unexplained. V and J calls and clone size are copied from that table; D and trimming were computed from the DNA. This sample is represented by 120,000 or so clones; about four fifths of them were singletons. 12% of the sample comes from the top ten.

Here V drops 4 bases and J drops 10 bases, and the junction holds 5 bases not matched to any gene. CDR1 is given as LNHDA and CDR2 as SQIVND, both from the germline V gene (reference sequence). The CDR3 runs 14 amino acids, cysteine and phenylalanine included. Just the 42-base CDR3 DNA is kept, in frame starting at base 1. This TCR was sampled from a human donor in a cohort sampled during active COVID-19. Recombination linked TRBV19 to TRBJ1-6; 9 nucleotides in the junction match TRBD1. The material sequenced was peripheral blood. In nucleotides, the sequence is TGTGCCAGTAGTAACACAGGGGGCGCCTCACCCCTCCACTTT. Translated, it reads CASSNTGGASPLHF.